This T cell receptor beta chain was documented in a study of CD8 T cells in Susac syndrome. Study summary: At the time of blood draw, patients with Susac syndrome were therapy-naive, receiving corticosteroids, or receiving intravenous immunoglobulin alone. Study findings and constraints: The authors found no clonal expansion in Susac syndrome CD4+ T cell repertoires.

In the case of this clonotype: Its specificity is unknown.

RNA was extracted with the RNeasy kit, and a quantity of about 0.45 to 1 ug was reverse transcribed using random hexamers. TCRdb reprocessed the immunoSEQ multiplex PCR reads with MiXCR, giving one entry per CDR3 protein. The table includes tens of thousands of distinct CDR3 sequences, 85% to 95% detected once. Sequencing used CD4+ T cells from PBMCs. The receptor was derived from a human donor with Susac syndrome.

CDR3 in amino acids: CASSKLHQLNTEAFF. CDR3 nucleotides: TGTGCCAGCAGTAAGCTTCATCAGCTGAACACTGAAGCTTTCTTT. The gene calls are TRBV6-2 or TRBV6-3 and TRBJ1-1; D is undetermined. The germline V gene has CDR1 MNHEY and CDR2 SVGEGT. CDR3 size: 15 residues. V lost 5 bases, J lost 0 bases, and 13 bases lay in between.